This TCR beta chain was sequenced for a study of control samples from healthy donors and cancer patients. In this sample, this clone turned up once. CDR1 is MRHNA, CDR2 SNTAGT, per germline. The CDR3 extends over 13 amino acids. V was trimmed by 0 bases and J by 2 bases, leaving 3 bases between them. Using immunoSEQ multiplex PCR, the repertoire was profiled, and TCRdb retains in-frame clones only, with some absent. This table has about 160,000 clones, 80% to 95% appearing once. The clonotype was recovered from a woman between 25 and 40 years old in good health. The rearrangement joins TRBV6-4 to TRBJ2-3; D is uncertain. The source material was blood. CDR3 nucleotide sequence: TGTGCCAGCAGTGACTCGGACACAGATACGCAGTATTTT. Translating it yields CASSDSDTDTQYF.